Presented here are 16 T cell receptor beta chains from one specimen sequenced in a study of metastatic and nonmetastatic thyroid tumors. None of the patients had undergone any treatment ahead of thyroid surgery. MiXCR re-clonotyped the PCR reads for TCRdb. The sample holds over 25,000 clones; about 4.1% are singletons and the top ten take around 20%. The specimen was blood. All receptors derive from a female donor with papillary thyroid cancer or a benign thyroid nodule (not recorded which). Some clones in this sample may be carry-over from other donors' samples.

With regard to this clone: The junction departs from the called germline gene at one end, perhaps through a read error. The gene calls are TRBV2 and TRBJ1-1, with D unclear. Germline V gene lookup returns CDR1 SNHLY and CDR2 FYNNEI. This CDR3 is 12 amino acids long. CDR3 in amino acids: CASTRGGTEDFF. CDR3 DNA: TGTGCAAGCACCCGGGGAGGCACTGAAGATTTCTTT.

This clone is medium-sized in the sample. The genes are TRBV6-1 and TRBJ2-1, with D perhaps matching TRBD1 (5 bases). This CDR3 is 14 amino acids long. Looked up from germline, CDR1 is MNHNS and CDR2 is SASEGT. The V end was cut by 2 bases, the J end by 6 bases, with 11 bases between. The DNA for the CDR3 is TGTGCCAGCAGTGAACAGGGTTGGAGCAATGAGCAGTTCTTC. Translated, it gives CASSEQGWSNEQFF.

This clone was seen a few times. The V call is TRBV5-5, the J call TRBJ2-7; D may be TRBD2 (6 bases). Between the trimmed V and J ends, which lost 4 bases and 12 bases, there was a span of 29 bases. The CDR3 covers 16 residues. Germline lookup yields CDR1 SGHKS and CDR2 YYEKEE (reference sequence). The CDR3 DNA sequence: TGTGCCAGCAGCCCGGGGGACCCCTCTCTTCCTGGGAGCGGGTACTTC. Amino acids: CASSPGDPSLPGSGYF. Full variable domain (missing parts from reference TRBV5-5 and TRBJ2-7): DAGVTQSPTHLIKTRGQQVTLRCSPISGHKSVSWYQQVLGQGPQFIFQYYEKEERGRGNFPDRFSARQFPNYSSELNVNALLLGDSALYLCASSPGDPSLPGSGYFGPGTRLTVT.

This clone was observed at least ten times. The CDR3 DNA follows: TGTGCCAGCAGCCAAGCGTGGGCCGGCGAGCAGTACTTC. It encodes CASSQAWAGEQYF. J is TRBJ2-7 and V is TRBV3-1; unclear D gene. The germline V gene has CDR1 LGHDT and CDR2 YNNKEL (reference sequence). The CDR3 is 13 amino acids. Trimming shortened V by 1 base and J by 6 bases, and 10 bases separated the two germline ends.

This clone was seen at least ten times. The rearrangement uses TRBV3-1 and TRBJ2-1, with D perhaps assigned TRBD1 or TRBD2 (6 bases each). Trimming stripped 0 bases from V and 12 bases from J, with 15 bases between. Per the germline V gene, CDR1 is LGHDT and CDR2 is YNNKEL (reference sequence). The CDR3 runs 14 residues. CDR3 coding DNA: TGTGCCAGCAGCCAAGATCGTAACGGGGGCAGGCAGTTCTTC. Translated: CASSQDRNGGRQFF.

This clone was seen more than once but under ten times. This sequence may be a read error, since a much larger clone differs from it by one base. The chain has TRBV7-8 and TRBJ2-6, with 7 bases matching TRBD1. Germline CDR1 SGHVS, CDR2 FQNEAQ. This CDR3 spans 18 amino acids. The CDR3 coding sequence is TGTGTCAGCAGCTTTGACAGGGTGATCATTTCTGGGGCCAACGTCCTGACTTTC. It encodes CVSSFDRVIISGANVLTF.

About this clone itself: It may be a read error: a sequence one base away is much more abundant. V is TRBV28 and J is TRBJ2-7, with D tentatively TRBD2 (5 bases). From germline, CDR1 is MDHEN and CDR2 SYDVKM. This CDR3 contains 17 residues. V was shortened by 1 base and J by 7 bases, with 23 bases between the two germline ends. CDR3 sequence: CASSLSWLHRDRWEQYF. Written as DNA, the CDR3 is TGTGCCAGCAGTTTATCTTGGTTGCACCGGGATCGGTGGGAGCAGTACTTC.

This clone was found many times. The chain carries TRBV25-1 and TRBJ2-7, with 7 bases identical to TRBD1. The J segment lost 2 bases and the V segment lost 2 bases, leaving 12 bases of the junction unmatched. The CDR3 is 17 amino acids. Germline V gene lookup returns CDR1 MGHDK and CDR2 SYGVNS. DNA of the CDR3: TGTGCCAGCAGTGAACGGCCAGGGGGTTTGGAGGCCTACGAGCAGTACTTC. It is translated as CASSERPGGLEAYEQYF.

This clone was recorded a few times. V is TRBV19 and J is TRBJ2-6, with D possibly called TRBD1 or TRBD2 (6 bases each). In germline, CDR1 is LNHDA, CDR2 SQIVND (reference sequence). V dropped 3 bases and J dropped 4 bases, with 19 bases sitting between them. CDR3 size: 18 residues. CDR3 sequence: CASSIRDMGGSGANVLTF. In DNA form, the CDR3 reads TGTGCCAGTAGTATTCGGGACATGGGGGGATCCGGGGCCAACGTCCTGACTTTC.

This clone rates as medium-sized (0.01 to 0.1%). V gene TRBV6-1 combines with J gene TRBJ2-1; 11 bases align to TRBD2. The CDR3 sequence is 14 residues long. V was clipped by 4 bases and J by 6 bases; unmatched bases: 2. From germline, CDR1 is MNHNS and CDR2 SASEGT. The CDR3 DNA sequence: TGTGCCAGCAGTGCTCTAGCGGGAGGCAATGAGCAGTTCTTC. This sequence encodes CASSALAGGNEQFF.

This clone was detected a few times. V is TRBV28 and J is TRBJ1-2; a weak D match, TRBD1 (6 bases). The CDR3 has 16 amino acids. The V gene's germline CDR1 is MDHEN and CDR2 SYDVKM. V lost 3 bases, J lost 0 bases, and 14 bases lay in between. CDR3 DNA: TGTGCCAGCAGTTTGGTACAGGGTCGCTCTAACTATGGCTACACCTTC. Translation: CASSLVQGRSNYGYTF.

Only a few counts were recorded for this clone. The V and J genes are TRBV12-3 or TRBV12-4 and TRBJ2-1; D not resolved. The V end lost 5 bases, the J end lost 2 bases, and 7 bases lay between the germline ends. This CDR3 region has 13 residues. The CDR3 nucleotides are TGTGCCAGCAGTCCTCGGCCCTACAATGAGCAGTTCTTC. It codes for CASSPRPYNEQFF.

The sample holds a few counts of this clone. Other DNA sequences in this sample translate to the same CDR3. This chain uses TRBV20-1 with TRBJ2-7, with D perhaps TRBD2 (8 bases). The CDR3 sequence is 16 residues long. Germline-derived CDR1 and CDR2 are DFQATT and SNEGSKA (reference sequence). Deletions cut 2 bases from V and 7 bases from J, with 24 bases between. This CDR3 reads CSARYGGGTGDYEQYF. The CDR3 DNA follows: TGCAGTGCTAGATACGGGGGGGGTACAGGGGACTATGAGCAGTACTTC.

To note about this clone: One end of the junction fails to match germline, which may point to a read error. The chain uses TRBV2 and TRBJ2-2; a possible D gene is TRBD2 (5 bases). There are 12 residues in the CDR3. CDR1 and CDR2 (germline): SNHLY, FYNNEI. The CDR3 spells CASSVITGEPFF. Written as DNA, the CDR3 is TGTGCCAGCAGTGTTATTACCGGGGAGCCGTTTTTT.

This clone was seen ten or more times. CDR3 residues: CASSSGPQETQYF. The CDR3 DNA reads as TGTGCCAGCAGCTCCGGCCCCCAAGAGACCCAGTACTTC. The chain is built from TRBV7-8 and TRBJ2-5; D is ambiguous. The CDR3 has 13 residues. Germline V CDR1 and CDR2: SGHVS, FQNEAQ. Trimming removed 4 bases from V and 1 base from J, with 7 bases in between.

The chain employs TRBV6-2 or TRBV6-3 and TRBJ1-3, with a tentative D call TRBD1 (6 bases). Trimming cost V 4 bases and J 0 bases, with 13 bases left between them. CDR3 length: 16 residues. Looked up from germline, CDR1 is MNHEY and CDR2 is SVGEGT. Here the CDR3 reads CASSFAGTFSGNTIYF. Written as DNA, the CDR3 is TGTGCCAGCAGTTTCGCCGGGACATTCTCTGGAAACACCATATATTTT.